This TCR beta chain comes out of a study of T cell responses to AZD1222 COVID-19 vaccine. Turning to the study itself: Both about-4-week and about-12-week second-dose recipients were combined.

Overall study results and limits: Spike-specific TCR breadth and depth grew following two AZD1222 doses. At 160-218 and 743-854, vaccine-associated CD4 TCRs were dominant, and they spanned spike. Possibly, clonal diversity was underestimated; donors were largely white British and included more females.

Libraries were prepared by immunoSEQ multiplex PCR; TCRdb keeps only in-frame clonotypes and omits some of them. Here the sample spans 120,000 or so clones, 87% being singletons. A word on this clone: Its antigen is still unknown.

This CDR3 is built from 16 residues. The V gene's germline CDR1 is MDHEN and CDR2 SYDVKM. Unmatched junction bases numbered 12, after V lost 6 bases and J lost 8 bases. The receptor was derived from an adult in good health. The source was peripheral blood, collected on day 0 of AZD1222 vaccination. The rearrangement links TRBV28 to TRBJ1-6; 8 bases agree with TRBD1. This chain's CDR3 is CASSRWTGPNYSPLHF. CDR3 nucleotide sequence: TGTGCCAGCAGCAGGTGGACAGGGCCCAACTATTCACCCCTCCACTTT.